The clone carrying this TCR beta chain was detected ten times or more. The antigen remains unidentified. These data come from a study of early T cells in non-severe SARS-CoV-2 infection. Unique molecular identifiers were affixed to single, distinct cDNA molecules. TCRdb processed the 5' RACE reads anew with MiXCR; each CDR3 protein has one entry. The sample holds about 11,000 distinct CDR3 sequences, roughly 4.4% seen once. This CDR3 has 15 residues. The ends lost 4 bases at V and 6 bases at J; junction bases unmatched: 7. From germline, CDR1 is MRHNA and CDR2 SNTAGT. Study conclusions and caveats: VDJdb-based annotation leaned toward anti-spike CD8 responses and missed private and CD4 specificities.

This clonotype originated in an adult who was a healthcare worker with PCR-confirmed SARS-CoV-2 infection or an uninfected control (not recorded which). This chain connects TRBV6-4 to TRBJ2-1; 9 bases fit TRBD2. Source material: whole blood. Here the CDR3 reads CASSVAGGHSNEQFF. CDR3 nucleotides: TGTGCCAGCAGTGTGGCGGGGGGGCATAGCAATGAGCAGTTCTTC.